This T cell receptor beta chain is drawn from a study of vaccination and CD4 T cells after COVID-19. Treatment denoted: approximately nine-day PBMC culture with coronavirus spike peptide pools or control peptides (ViraFEST assay). After expanding antigen-specific T cells with peptide pools, ViraFEST sequenced their TCRs. On day 3 and again on day 7, fresh IL-2 medium was used to replace half the medium. With the Oncomine TCR Beta short-read assay, DNA from cultured CD4+ T cells was sequenced. One entry per CDR3 protein, called by TCRdb with MiXCR from the PCR reads. Here the sample spans around 15,000 distinct CDR3 sequences, about 76% being singletons. This clonotype was counted a few times. Antigen specificity is unknown. General study findings and limits: Median counts of SARS-CoV-2-reactive clonotypes increased from roughly 21 to 40; this difference was not significant.

Germline V gives CDR1 MGHRA, CDR2 YSYEKL. Trimming took 0 bases from V and 4 from J, leaving 10 bases between them. CDR3 length: 15 amino acids. The chain recombines TRBV4-1 with TRBJ1-5; D unresolved. This receptor was identified in a human donor who had recovered from COVID-19. Sequencing was carried out using CD4+ T cells from blood, cultured in vitro. The CDR3 loop reads CASSQDAQANQPQHF. CDR3 sequence (DNA): TGCGCCAGCAGCCAAGATGCTCAGGCTAATCAGCCCCAGCATTTT.